This passage covers 13 T cell receptor beta chains from one sample sequenced in a study of control samples from healthy donors and cancer patients. Repertoires were generated with immunoSEQ multiplex PCR, while TCRdb's copy carries only in-frame clones and drops some. The sample consists of 98,000 or so clones, approximately 90% of them appearing once. Sequenced material: blood. The source is a woman in her seventies in good health.

This chain links TRBV5-1 with TRBJ2-5; maybe TRBD2 (6 bases). The CDR3 loop spans 12 amino acids. Per germline, CDR1 SGHRS and CDR2 YFSETQ. The V end was cut by 4 bases, the J end by 5 bases, with 9 bases between. The chain's CDR3 is CASSRGSETQYF. The CDR3, as DNA: TGCGCCAGCAGCCGGGGGAGCGAGACCCAGTACTTC.

Here the CDR3 DNA reads TGTGCCAGCAGTTACTCCCCGGGCGGGACTACAGATACGCAGTATTTT. This sequence encodes CASSYSPGGTTDTQYF. This chain connects TRBV6-5 to TRBJ2-3, with D possibly matching TRBD2 (6 bases). Per germline, CDR1 MNHEY and CDR2 SVGAGI. The length of the CDR3 is 16 residues. The V gene lost 0 bases and the J gene lost 3 bases, with 13 bases spanning the gap.

This clone was counted only a few times. DNA of the CDR3: TGTGCCAGCAGCTTAGGGCGGACAGGGTACGAGCAGTACTTC. Translation gives CASSLGRTGYEQYF. The chain couples TRBV7-9 to TRBJ2-7, with 8 positions matching TRBD1. V was clipped by 1 base and J by 4 bases; unmatched bases: 3. The germline V gene has CDR1 SEHNR and CDR2 FQNEAQ (reference sequence). CDR3 length equals 14 residues.

The rearrangement uses TRBV10-1 and TRBJ2-5; D possibly corresponds to TRBD2 (6 bases). The CDR3 totals 13 residues. The germline V gene encodes CDR1 WNHNN and CDR2 SYGVQD (reference sequence). V was pared by 2 bases and J by 2 bases, with 6 bases between. CDR3 sequence reads: CASSEAGQETQYF. The CDR3 DNA reads TGCGCCAGCAGTGAGGCGGGGCAAGAGACCCAGTACTTC.

The chain recombines TRBV14 with TRBJ1-4; maybe TRBD1 (6 bases). The V gene's germline CDR1 is SGHDN and CDR2 FVKESK. The V and J ends lost 0 bases and 8 bases respectively, with 13 bases between them. The CDR3 spans 15 residues. CDR3: CASSQDQGRNEKLFF. For the CDR3, the DNA is TGTGCCAGCAGCCAAGATCAGGGGAGGAACGAAAAACTGTTTTTT.

With regard to this clone: Its ends do not fully match the called genes, so a read error is possible. The chain combines TRBV10-3 with TRBJ2-3; unclear D gene. Germline CDR1 reads ENHRY; CDR2 reads SYGVKD. The CDR3 runs 15 residues. CDR3 coding DNA: TGTGCCATCAGTGACCCCGGCCTTAGCAAAGATACGCAGTATTTT. It specifies CAISDPGLSKDTQYF.

This clone has a handful of counts. The genes are TRBV19 and TRBJ1-2, with 8 nucleotides matching TRBD1. Germline CDR1 is LNHDA and CDR2 is SQIVND (reference sequence). J lost 7 bases, V lost 3 bases, and 7 bases had no gene match. The CDR3 sequence is 14 residues long. CDR3 protein: CASSIGQGTSGYTF. The CDR3, as DNA: TGTGCCAGTAGTATTGGACAGGGCACTTCTGGCTACACCTTC.

The rearrangement joins TRBV27 to TRBJ1-1; 10 bases line up with TRBD1. The CDR3 is 15 amino acids. Germline values: CDR1 MNHEY, CDR2 SMNVEV (reference sequence). The V gene end was trimmed by 5 bases and the J gene end by 4 bases; junction bases not matched to a gene: 7. The CDR3 loop is CASSPPRTGGTEAFF. In nucleotides, the CDR3 is TGTGCCAGCAGTCCTCCTAGGACAGGGGGCACTGAAGCTTTCTTT.

The chain joins TRBV7-2 to TRBJ2-1; TRBD2 matches at 7 bases. V lost 1 base and J lost 6; bases outside the gene matches: 9. This CDR3 region has 16 residues. Germline V gene data show CDR1 as SGHTA and CDR2 as FQGNSA. This chain's CDR3 is CASSLVASGNSNEQFF. Here the CDR3 DNA reads TGTGCCAGCAGCTTAGTTGCTAGCGGAAATTCCAATGAGCAGTTCTTC.

The chain is built from TRBV3-1 (or the pseudogene TRBV3-2) and TRBJ1-4; D remains ambiguous. The V end was cut by 5 bases, the J end by 8 bases, with 6 bases between. The length of the CDR3 is 11 residues. Germline values: CDR1 LGHDT, CDR2 YNNKEL (reference sequence). Here the CDR3 reads CASSITEKLFF. CDR3 nucleotides: TGTGCCAGCAGCATAACAGAAAAACTGTTTTTT.

Here the CDR3 DNA reads TGTGCCAGCAGCTTAGCCCTATCCGGGACCTCGAACTATGGCTACACCTTC. This encodes CASSLALSGTSNYGYTF. The chain links TRBV7-9 to TRBJ1-2; the D gene is possibly TRBD1 (5 bases). The germline V and J ends were trimmed by 0 bases and 2 bases, with 16 bases remaining between them. The CDR3 is 17 residues long. Germline V lookup: CDR1 SEHNR, CDR2 FQNEAQ (reference sequence). The entire variable domain, with the rest obtained from reference TRBV7-9 and TRBJ1-2, is as follows: DTGVSQNPRHKITKRGQNVTFRCDPISEHNRLYWYRQTLGQGPEFLTYFQNEAQLEKSRLLSDRFSAERPKGSFSTLEIQRTEQGDSAMYLCASSLALSGTSNYGYTFGSGTRLTVV.

The chain has TRBV28 and TRBJ1-1, with TRBD1 as a possible D gene (5 bases). CDR3 length equals 16 residues. Trimming pared 2 bases from V and 3 bases from J, leaving 16 bases between. Germline V gene data show CDR1 as MDHEN and CDR2 as SYDVKM. CDR3 in DNA: TGTGCCAGCAGTTTAAGGACAATGGGGATGGACACTGAAGCTTTCTTT. Translation gives CASSLRTMGMDTEAFF.

J is TRBJ1-1 and V is TRBV5-6; a weak D match, TRBD1 (6 bases). Germline CDR1 and CDR2: SGHDT and YYEEEE. V lost 3 bases to trimming and J lost 7 bases, with 13 bases between them. CDR3 length: 13 residues. CDR3 in amino acids: CASSWGRGNEAFF. The CDR3 DNA reads TGTGCCAGCAGCTGGGGCAGGGGTAATGAAGCTTTCTTT.